The 5 T cell receptor beta chains in this list originate from one sample, sequenced in a study of CD8 T cells in Susac syndrome. 0.5 to 1 ug RNA was reverse transcribed with random hexamers. From the immunoSEQ multiplex PCR reads, TCRdb called clonotypes with MiXCR, one entry per CDR3 protein. This sample has 75,000 to 100,000 distinct CDR3 sequences, with over 90% found just once. The sequenced sample was CD8+ T cells from PBMCs. Receptor source: a human donor in good health.

The count of this clonotype is one. The J gene is TRBJ2-7, the V gene TRBV20-1; D gene unclear. V was cut by 0 bases and J by 0 bases, with 9 bases left in between. Germline V lookup: CDR1 DFQATT, CDR2 SNEGSKA (reference sequence). CDR3 length: 14 residues. The CDR3 nucleotides are TGCAGTGCTAGAGATATGCAGTCCTCCTACGAGCAGTACTTC. Amino acid sequence: CSARDMQSSYEQYF.

The CDR3 spells CASSVARAYEQYV. DNA of the CDR3: TGTGCCAGCAGCGTAGCCCGGGCCTACGAGCAGTACGTC. The chain has TRBV9 and TRBJ2-7, with D hard to call. This CDR3 spans 13 amino acids. Deletions cut 0 bases from V and 2 bases from J, with 6 bases between. Germline V gene data show CDR1 as SGDLS and CDR2 as YYNGEE.

The gene calls are TRBV3-1 and TRBJ1-2, with D unresolved. This CDR3 region has 16 residues. The germline V and J ends were trimmed by 0 bases and 6 bases, with 17 bases remaining between them. The germline gives CDR1 LGHDT, CDR2 YNNKEL (reference sequence). In DNA form, the CDR3 reads TGTGCCAGCAGCCAAGACTCGCAGATGCTATGGGATGGCTACACCTTC. Translating gives CASSQDSQMLWDGYTF. The variable domain in full, with the rest retrieved from reference TRBV3-1 and TRBJ1-2, is DTAVSQTPKYLVTQMGNDKSIKCEQNLGHDTMYWYKQDSKKFLKIMFSYNNKELIINETVPNRFSPKSPDKAHLNLHINSLELGDSAVYFCASSQDSQMLWDGYTFGSGTRLTVV.

The chain joins TRBV12-3 or TRBV12-4 to TRBJ1-1; D call uncertain. This CDR3 region has 12 residues. Trimming shortened V by 3 bases and J by 1 base, and 3 bases separated the two germline ends. The CDR3 sequence: CASSLQNTEAFF. CDR3 coding DNA: TGTGCCAGCAGTTTGCAGAACACTGAAGCTTTCTTT.

The J gene is TRBJ1-2, the V gene TRBV27, with a tentative D call TRBD1 (6 bases). CDR3 length equals 15 residues. Trimming removed 4 bases at V and 4 bases at J, with 16 bases between. CDR1 is MNHEY and CDR2 is SMNVEV in the germline V gene (reference sequence). CDR3 amino acids: CASSSHPGQSYGYTF. CDR3 in DNA: TGTGCCAGCAGTTCCCACCCTGGACAGTCCTATGGCTACACCTTC.